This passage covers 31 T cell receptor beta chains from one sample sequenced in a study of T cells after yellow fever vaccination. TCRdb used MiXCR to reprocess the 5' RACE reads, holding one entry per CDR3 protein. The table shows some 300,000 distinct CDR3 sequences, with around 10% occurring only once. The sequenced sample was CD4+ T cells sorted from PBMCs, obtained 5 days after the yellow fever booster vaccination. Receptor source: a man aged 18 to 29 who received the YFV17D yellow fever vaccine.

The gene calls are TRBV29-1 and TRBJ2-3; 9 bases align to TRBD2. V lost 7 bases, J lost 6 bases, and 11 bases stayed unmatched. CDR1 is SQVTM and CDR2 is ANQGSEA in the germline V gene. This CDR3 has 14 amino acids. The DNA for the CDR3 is TGCAGCGGCCATTCGCGGGGGGGAGGGGATACGCAGTATTTT. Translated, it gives CSGHSRGGGDTQYF.

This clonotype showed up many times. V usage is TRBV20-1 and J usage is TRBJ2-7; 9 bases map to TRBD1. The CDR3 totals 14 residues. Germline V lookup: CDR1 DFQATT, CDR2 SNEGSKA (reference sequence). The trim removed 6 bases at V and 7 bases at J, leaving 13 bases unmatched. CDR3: CSATTPGQGGEQYF. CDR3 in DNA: TGCAGTGCGACGACGCCGGGACAGGGCGGAGAGCAGTACTTC.

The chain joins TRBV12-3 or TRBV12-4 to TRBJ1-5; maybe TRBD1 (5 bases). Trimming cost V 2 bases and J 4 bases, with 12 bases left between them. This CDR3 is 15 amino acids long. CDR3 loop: CASSLLQGLNQPQHF. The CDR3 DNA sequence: TGTGCCAGCAGTTTACTCCAGGGACTTAATCAGCCCCAGCATTTT.

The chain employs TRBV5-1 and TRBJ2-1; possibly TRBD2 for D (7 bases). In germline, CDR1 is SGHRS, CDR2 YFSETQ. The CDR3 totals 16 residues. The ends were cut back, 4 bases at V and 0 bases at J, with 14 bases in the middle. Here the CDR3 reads CASSGGGGNSYNEQFF. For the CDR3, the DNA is TGCGCCAGCAGCGGGGGCGGGGGTAACTCCTACAATGAGCAGTTCTTC.

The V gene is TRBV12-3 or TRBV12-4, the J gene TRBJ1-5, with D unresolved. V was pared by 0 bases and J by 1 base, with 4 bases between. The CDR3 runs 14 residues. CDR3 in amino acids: CASSLARSNQPQHF. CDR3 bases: TGTGCCAGCAGTTTAGCCCGGAGCAATCAGCCCCAGCATTTT.

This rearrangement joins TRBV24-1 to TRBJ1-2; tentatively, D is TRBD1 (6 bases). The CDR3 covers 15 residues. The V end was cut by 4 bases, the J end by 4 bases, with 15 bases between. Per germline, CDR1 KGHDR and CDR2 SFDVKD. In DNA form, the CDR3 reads TGTGCCACCAGTGAGGGGGGGGCGTCAGGCTATGGCTACACCTTC. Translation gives CATSEGGASGYGYTF.

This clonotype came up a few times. The CDR3 DNA follows: TGCAGTTTTGCCCCCCTGCACAAAGCTTTCTTT. Translated, it gives CSFAPLHKAFF. The chain is built from TRBV29-1 and TRBJ1-1; D unclear. The CDR3 loop spans 11 amino acids. In germline, CDR1 is SQVTM, CDR2 ANQGSEA.

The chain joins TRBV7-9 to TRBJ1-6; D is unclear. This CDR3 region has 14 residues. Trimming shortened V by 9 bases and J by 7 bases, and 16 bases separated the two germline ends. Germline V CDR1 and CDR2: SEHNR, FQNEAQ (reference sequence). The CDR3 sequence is CASRSGNGNSPLHF. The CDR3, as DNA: TGTGCCAGTCGGTCGGGGAACGGGAATTCACCCCTCCACTTT.

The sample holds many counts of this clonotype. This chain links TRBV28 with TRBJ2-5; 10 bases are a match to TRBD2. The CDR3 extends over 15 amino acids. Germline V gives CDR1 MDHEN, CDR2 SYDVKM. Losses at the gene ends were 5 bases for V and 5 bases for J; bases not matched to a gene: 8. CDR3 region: CASSLGLATGETQYF. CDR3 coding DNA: TGTGCCAGCAGTCTGGGACTAGCGACCGGCGAGACCCAGTACTTC.

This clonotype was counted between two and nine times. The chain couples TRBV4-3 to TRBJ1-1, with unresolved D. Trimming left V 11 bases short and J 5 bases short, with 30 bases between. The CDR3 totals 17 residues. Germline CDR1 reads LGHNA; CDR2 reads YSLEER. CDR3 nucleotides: TGCGCCGCCAGCAGGTCGGCTGGTCCCGTGCGAAGGACTGAAGCTTTCTTT. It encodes CAASRSAGPVRRTEAFF.

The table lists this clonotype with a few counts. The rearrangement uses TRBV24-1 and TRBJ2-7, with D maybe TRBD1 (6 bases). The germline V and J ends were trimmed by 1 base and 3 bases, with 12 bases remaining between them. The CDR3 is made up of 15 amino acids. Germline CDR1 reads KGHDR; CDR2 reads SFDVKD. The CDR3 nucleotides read TGTGCCACCAGTGATTTATACAGGGATAACTACGAGCAGTACTTC. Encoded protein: CATSDLYRDNYEQYF.

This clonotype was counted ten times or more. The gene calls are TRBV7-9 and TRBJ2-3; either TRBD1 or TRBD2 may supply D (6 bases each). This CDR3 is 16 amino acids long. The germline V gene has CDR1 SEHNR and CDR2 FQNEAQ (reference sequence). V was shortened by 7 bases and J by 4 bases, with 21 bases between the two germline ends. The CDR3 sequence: CASNPGDGGRADTQYF. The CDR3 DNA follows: TGTGCCAGCAACCCCGGGGACGGGGGCCGGGCAGATACGCAGTATTTT.

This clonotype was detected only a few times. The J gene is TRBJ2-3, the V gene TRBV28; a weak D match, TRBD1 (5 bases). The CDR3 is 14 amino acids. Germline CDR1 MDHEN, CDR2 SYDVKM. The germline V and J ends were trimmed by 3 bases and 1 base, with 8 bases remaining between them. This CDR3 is CASSFQTGTDTQYF. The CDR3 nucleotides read TGTGCCAGCAGTTTCCAGACAGGCACAGATACGCAGTATTTT.

CDR3 in DNA: TGTGCCAGCAGTTTCGGAGCGGGGGGGCGTGATGAGCAGTTCTTC. It is translated as CASSFGAGGRDEQFF. The gene calls are TRBV12-3 or TRBV12-4 and TRBJ2-1, with 10 bases that match TRBD2. J was trimmed by 8 bases and V by 3 bases; bases with no gene match: 7. CDR3 length equals 15 residues.

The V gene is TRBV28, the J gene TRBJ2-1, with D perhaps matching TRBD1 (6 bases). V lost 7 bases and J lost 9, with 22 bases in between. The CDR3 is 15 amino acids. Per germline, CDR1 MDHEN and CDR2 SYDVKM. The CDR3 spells CASTPGHLRHGEQFF. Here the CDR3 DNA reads TGTGCCAGCACCCCGGGACATCTTCGTCACGGTGAGCAGTTCTTC.

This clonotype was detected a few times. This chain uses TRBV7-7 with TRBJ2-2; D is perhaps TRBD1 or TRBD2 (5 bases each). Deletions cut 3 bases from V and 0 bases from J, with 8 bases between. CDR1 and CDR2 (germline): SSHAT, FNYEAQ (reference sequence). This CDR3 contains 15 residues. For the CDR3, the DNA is TGTGCCAGCAGCTTGACAGCGGCGAACACCGGGGAGCTGTTTTTT. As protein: CASSLTAANTGELFF. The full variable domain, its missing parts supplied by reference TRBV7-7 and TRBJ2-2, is GAGVSQSPRYKVTKRGQDVTLRCDPISSHATLYWYQQALGQGPEFLTYFNYEAQPDKSGLPSDRFSAERPEGSISTLTIQRTEQRDSAMYRCASSLTAANTGELFFGEGSRLTVL.

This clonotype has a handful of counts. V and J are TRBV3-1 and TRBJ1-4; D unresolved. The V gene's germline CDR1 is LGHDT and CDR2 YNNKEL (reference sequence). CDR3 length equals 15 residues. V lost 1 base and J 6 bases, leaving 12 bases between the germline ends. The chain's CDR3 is CASSQGLMSDEKLFF. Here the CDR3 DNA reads TGTGCCAGCAGCCAAGGACTGATGTCCGATGAAAAACTGTTTTTT.

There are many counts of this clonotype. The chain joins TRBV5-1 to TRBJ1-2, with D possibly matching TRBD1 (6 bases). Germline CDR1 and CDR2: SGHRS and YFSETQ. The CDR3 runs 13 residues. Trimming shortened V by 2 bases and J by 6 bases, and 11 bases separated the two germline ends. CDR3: CASSFPGADGYTF. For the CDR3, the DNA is TGCGCCAGCAGCTTTCCGGGGGCGGATGGCTACACCTTC.

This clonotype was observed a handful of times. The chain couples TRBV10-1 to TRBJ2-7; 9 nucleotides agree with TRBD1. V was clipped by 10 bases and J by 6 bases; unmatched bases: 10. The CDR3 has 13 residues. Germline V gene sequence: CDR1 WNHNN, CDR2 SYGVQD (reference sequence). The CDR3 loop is CANRDRDATEQYV. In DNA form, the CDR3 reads TGCGCCAACCGGGACAGGGATGCTACCGAGCAGTACGTC.

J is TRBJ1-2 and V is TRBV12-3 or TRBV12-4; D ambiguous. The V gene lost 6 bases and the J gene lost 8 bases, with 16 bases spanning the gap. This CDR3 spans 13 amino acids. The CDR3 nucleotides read TGTGCCAGCAGACCAAACGGGGTACGGGGCTACACCTTC. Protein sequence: CASRPNGVRGYTF.

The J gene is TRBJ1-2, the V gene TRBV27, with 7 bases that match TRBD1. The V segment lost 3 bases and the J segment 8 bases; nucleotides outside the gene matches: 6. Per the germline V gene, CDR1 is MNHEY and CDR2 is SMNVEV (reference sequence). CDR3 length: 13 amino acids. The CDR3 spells CASSFTGAHGYTF. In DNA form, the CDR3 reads TGTGCCAGCAGTTTCACAGGGGCGCACGGCTACACCTTC.

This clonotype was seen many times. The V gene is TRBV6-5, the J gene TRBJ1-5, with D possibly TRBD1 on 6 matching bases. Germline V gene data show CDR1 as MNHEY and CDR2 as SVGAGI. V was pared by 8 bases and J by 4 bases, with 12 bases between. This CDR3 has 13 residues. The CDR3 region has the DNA TGTGCCAGCCGAGGGGGGGGTAATCAGCCCCAGCATTTT. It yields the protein CASRGGGNQPQHF.

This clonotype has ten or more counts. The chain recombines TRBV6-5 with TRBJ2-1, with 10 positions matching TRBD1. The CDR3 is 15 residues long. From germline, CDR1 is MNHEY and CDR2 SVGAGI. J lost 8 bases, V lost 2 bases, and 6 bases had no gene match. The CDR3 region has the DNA TGTGCCAGCAGTTACGCCGGGGGACAGGGGTATGAGCAGTTCTTC. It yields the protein CASSYAGGQGYEQFF.

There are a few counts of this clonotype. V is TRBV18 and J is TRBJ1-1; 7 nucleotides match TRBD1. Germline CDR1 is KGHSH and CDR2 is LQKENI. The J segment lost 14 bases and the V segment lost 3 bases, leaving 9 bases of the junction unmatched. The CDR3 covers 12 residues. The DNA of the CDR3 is TGTGCCAGCTCACCCAAGGGGACAGTAGGCTTCTTT. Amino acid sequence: CASSPKGTVGFF.

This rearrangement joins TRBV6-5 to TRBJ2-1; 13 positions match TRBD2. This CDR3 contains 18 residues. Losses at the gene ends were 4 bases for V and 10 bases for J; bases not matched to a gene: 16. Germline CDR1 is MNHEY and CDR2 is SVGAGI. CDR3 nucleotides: TGTGCCAGCAGTTCGTTGACCCGACTAGCGGGGGGCCAAGTGGAGCAGTTCTTC. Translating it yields CASSSLTRLAGGQVEQFF.

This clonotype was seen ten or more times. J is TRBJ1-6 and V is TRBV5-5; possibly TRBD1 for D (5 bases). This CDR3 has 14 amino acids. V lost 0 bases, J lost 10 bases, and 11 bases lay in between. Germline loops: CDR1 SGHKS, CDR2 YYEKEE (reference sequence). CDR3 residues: CASSLGLEGSPLHF. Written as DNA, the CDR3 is TGTGCCAGCAGCTTGGGCCTTGAGGGGTCACCCCTCCACTTT.

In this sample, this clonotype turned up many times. The CDR3 DNA is TGTGCCAGCAGCCCACTAGCGGGGGGAGGCGTCAATGAGCAGTTCTTC. This encodes CASSPLAGGGVNEQFF. V and J are TRBV3-1 and TRBJ2-1; 12 positions match TRBD2. The CDR3 totals 16 residues. Unmatched junction bases numbered 7, after V lost 4 bases and J lost 6 bases. Germline CDR1 is LGHDT and CDR2 is YNNKEL (reference sequence).

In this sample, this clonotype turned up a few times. CDR3: CASRHSGGPQETQYF. Written as DNA, the CDR3 is TGTGCCAGCAGGCATAGCGGGGGCCCACAAGAGACCCAGTACTTC. This chain links TRBV7-2 with TRBJ2-5; 9 bases line up with TRBD2. The CDR3 consists of 15 residues. Unmatched junction bases numbered 7, after V lost 6 bases and J lost 2 bases. Germline lookup yields CDR1 SGHTA and CDR2 FQGNSA. The whole variable domain, remainder taken from reference TRBV7-2 and TRBJ2-5, is GAGVSQSPSNKVTEKGKDVELRCDPISGHTALYWYRQSLGQGLEFLIYFQGNSAPDKSGLPSDRFSAERTGGSVSTLTIQRTQQEDSAVYLCASRHSGGPQETQYFGPGTRLLVL.

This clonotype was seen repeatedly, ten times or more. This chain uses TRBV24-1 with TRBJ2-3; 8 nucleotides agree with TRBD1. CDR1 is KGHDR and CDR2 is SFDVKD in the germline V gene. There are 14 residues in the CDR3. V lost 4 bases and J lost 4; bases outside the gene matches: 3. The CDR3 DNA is TGTGCCACCAGTGAAGACAGGGGATCAGATACGCAGTATTTT. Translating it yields CATSEDRGSDTQYF.

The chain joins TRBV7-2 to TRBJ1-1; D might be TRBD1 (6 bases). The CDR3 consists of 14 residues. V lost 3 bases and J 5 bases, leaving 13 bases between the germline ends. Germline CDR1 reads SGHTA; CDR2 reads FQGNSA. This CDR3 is CASSLGGATTEAFF. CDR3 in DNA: TGTGCCAGCAGCTTGGGGGGGGCGACGACTGAAGCTTTCTTT. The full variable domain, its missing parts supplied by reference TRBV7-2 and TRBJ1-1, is GAGVSQSPSNKVTEKGKDVELRCDPISGHTALYWYRQSLGQGLEFLIYFQGNSAPDKSGLPSDRFSAERTGGSVSTLTIQRTQQEDSAVYLCASSLGGATTEAFFGQGTRLTVV.

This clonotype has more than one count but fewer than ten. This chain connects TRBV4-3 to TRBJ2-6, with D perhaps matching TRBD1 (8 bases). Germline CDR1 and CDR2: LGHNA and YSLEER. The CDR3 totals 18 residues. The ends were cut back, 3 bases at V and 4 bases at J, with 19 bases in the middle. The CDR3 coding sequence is TGCGCCAGCAGCCAGGGAGGGACAGGCCAAGGGGGGGCCAACGTCCTGACTTTC. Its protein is CASSQGGTGQGGANVLTF.